This T cell receptor (beta chain) came from a study of T cells of healthy individuals. The sample holds a few counts of this clonotype. A single record per CDR3 protein comes from TCRdb applying MiXCR to the 5' RACE reads. This sample yields around 53,000 distinct CDR3 sequences, of which over 12% are seen a single time; around 16% belongs to the top ten. V gave up 1 base and J gave up 6 bases; unmatched junction bases: 11. CDR1 and CDR2 (germline): SQVTM, ANQGSEA. This CDR3 spans 15 amino acids. The V and J genes are TRBV29-1 and TRBJ2-5; TRBD2 agrees at 7 bases. The receptor was derived from a human donor in good health. CDR3 sequence reads: CSVEGGTTSSKTQYF. The CDR3 DNA sequence: TGCAGCGTTGAAGGGGGAACGACTAGCTCCAAGACCCAGTACTTC. Looking up the rest from reference TRBV29-1 and TRBJ2-5 gives the full variable domain: SAVISQKPSRDICQRGTSLTIQCQVDSQVTMMFWYRQQPGQSLTLIATANQGSEATYESGFVIDKFPISRPNLTFSTLTVSNMSPEDSSIYLCSVEGGTTSSKTQYFGPGTRLLVL.